This T cell receptor (beta chain) was obtained from a study of blood T cells in healthy people across ages. A few counts support this clonotype. The use of a sample-barcoded 5' primer and a J-beta primer mix characterized a second PCR of roughly 6 to 11 cycles. TCRdb redid the calling of the 5' RACE reads with MiXCR, one entry per CDR3 protein. The table lists 700,000 to 850,000 distinct CDR3 sequences, approximately 35% of them singletons, with 10% to 15% in the top ten. CDR1 and CDR2 from the germline V gene are SGHRS and YFSETQ. The CDR3 totals 15 residues. The V gene lost 2 bases and the J gene lost 6 bases, with 15 bases spanning the gap.

Sequenced material: blood. The chain has TRBV5-1 and TRBJ1-5; the D gene is possibly TRBD1 (5 bases). This sequence was found in a man aged 18-30 years in good health. This CDR3 is CASSLDNPGSQPQHF. The CDR3 DNA is TGCGCCAGCAGCTTAGATAATCCAGGGAGTCAGCCCCAGCATTTT.